This T cell receptor (beta chain) was sequenced during a study of human T cells and chemical hapten exposure. Study conclusions and caveats: While controls formed fewer of them, expanded TCRs formed significantly more large CDR3 similarity clusters.

Time point of the sample: patch test 2, 6 weeks after DPC sensitization. Treatment here: therapeutic diphenylcyclopropenone sensitization with weekly scalp DPC. TCRdb called the RACE reads again in MiXCR, with one record for every CDR3 protein. Of fewer than 150,000 distinct CDR3 sequences detected, about 11% appear once; the ten largest clones hold around 1.4%. The CDR3 covers 13 residues. Germline CDR1 is SGHAT and CDR2 is FQNNGV. Trimming pared 1 base from V and 9 bases from J, leaving 10 bases between. Comments on this clonotype: The antigen is unknown.

The receptor comes from a woman in her forties or fifties with alopecia areata. Some clones in this sample may be carry-over from other donors' samples. Sequencing used whole blood, obtained in connection with sensitization to the hapten diphenylcyclopropenone (DPC). The chain has TRBV11-2 and TRBJ2-1; D unclear. The CDR3 region has the DNA TGTGCCAGCAGCTTAGGCAGCGCCGGTGAGCAGTTCTTC. It specifies CASSLGSAGEQFF. The whole variable domain, remainder taken from reference TRBV11-2 and TRBJ2-1, is EAGVAQSPRYKIIEKRQSVAFWCNPISGHATLYWYQQILGQGPKLLIQFQNNGVVDDSQLPKDRFSAERLKGVDSTLKIQPAKLEDSAVYLCASSLGSAGEQFFGPGTRLTVL.